The 25 T cell receptor beta chains below come from one sample, sequenced in a study of T cells in Graves' hyperthyroidism and ophthalmopathy. TCR beta CDR3 regions were amplified from RNA. Carried out on the TCR CDR3, a first-round RT-PCR used the HTBI primer set. TCRdb re-analysed the multiplex PCR reads in MiXCR, keeping a single row per CDR3 protein. This table holds some 570,000 distinct CDR3 sequences, more than 13% found once. Material for sequencing was blood. These receptors all stem from a woman between 18 and 30 years old with Graves' ophthalmopathy.

This clonotype was counted ten times or more. This chain connects TRBV3-1 to TRBJ1-2; D remains unclear. Germline V gene data show CDR1 as LGHDT and CDR2 as YNNKEL (reference sequence). V was cut by 4 bases and J by 1 base, with 13 bases left in between. This CDR3 is built from 15 residues. CDR3 residues: CASSLPGVLNYGYTF. In DNA, the CDR3 is TGTGCCAGCAGCCTCCCTGGGGTACTTAACTATGGCTACACCTTC.

This clonotype was recorded many times. V and J are TRBV6-1 and TRBJ2-1, with 8 positions matching TRBD2. The CDR3 loop spans 13 amino acids. Trimming at V came to 5 bases and at J to 8 bases, leaving 5 bases not matched to a gene. Per germline, CDR1 MNHNS and CDR2 SASEGT. DNA of the CDR3: TGTGCCAGCAGTTACAGCGGGAGCGATGAGCAGTTCTTC. Its protein product is CASSYSGSDEQFF.

In its sample, this clonotype was seen many times. The rearrangement links TRBV6-2 or TRBV6-3 to TRBJ2-1; D could derive from TRBD1 or TRBD2 (5 bases each). Trimming removed 2 bases from V and 8 bases from J, with 13 bases in between. The V gene's germline CDR1 is MNHEY and CDR2 SVGEGT. The CDR3 has 14 amino acids. For the CDR3, the DNA is TGTGCCAGCAGTTACCTGAGAGGGGCATATGAGCAGTTCTTC. It encodes CASSYLRGAYEQFF.

This clonotype showed up just once. The V and J genes are TRBV10-3 and TRBJ2-7; 7 bases match TRBD2. The germline CDR1 and CDR2 sequences are ENHRY and SYGVKD. V gave up 4 bases and J gave up 6 bases; unmatched junction bases: 9. The CDR3 contains 14 residues. The CDR3 protein is CAISVPRGVGEQYF. The CDR3 coding sequence is TGTGCCATCAGTGTCCCCCGGGGGGTAGGCGAGCAGTACTTC.

This clonotype was counted a few times. J is TRBJ2-1 and V is TRBV7-9; TRBD1 is a possible D gene (5 bases). CDR1 and CDR2 from the germline V gene are SEHNR and FQNEAQ (reference sequence). This CDR3 contains 15 residues. Trimming cost V 1 base and J 3 bases, with 10 bases left between them. The CDR3 bases are TGTGCCAGCAGCTTAGATGGGGCTAACTACAATGAGCAGTTCTTC. It is translated as CASSLDGANYNEQFF.

This clonotype was observed a few times. J is TRBJ1-2 and V is TRBV6-2 or TRBV6-3; 7 bases match TRBD1. This CDR3 is 16 amino acids long. J lost 0 bases, V lost 4 bases, and 8 bases had no gene match. Per the germline V gene, CDR1 is MNHEY and CDR2 is SVGEGT. The CDR3 nucleotides are TGTGCCAGCAGTTTCCTGACAGGGTCCTCTAACTATGGCTACACCTTC. Translated: CASSFLTGSSNYGYTF.

This clonotype was seen repeatedly, ten times or more. This chain's CDR3 is CASSPGQGSEQFF. The CDR3 coding sequence is TGTGCCAGCAGTCCGGGACAGGGCAGTGAGCAGTTCTTC. This chain uses TRBV27 with TRBJ2-1; 9 bases match TRBD1. Trimming removed 5 bases from V and 9 bases from J; junction bases left unmatched: 5. The CDR3 spans 13 residues. Germline V gene data show CDR1 as MNHEY and CDR2 as SMNVEV (reference sequence).

The genes are TRBV6-5 and TRBJ2-7; a possible D gene is TRBD2 (6 bases). Trimming shortened V by 2 bases and J by 3 bases, and 14 bases separated the two germline ends. Germline V CDR1 and CDR2: MNHEY, SVGAGI. This CDR3 is built from 15 residues. The CDR3 sequence: CASSYPPGLIYEQYF. DNA of the CDR3: TGTGCCAGCAGTTACCCCCCGGGACTGATCTACGAGCAGTACTTC.

Details on this clonotype: A much larger clone lies a single base off, so this may be a read error. The rearrangement joins TRBV12-5 to TRBJ2-1, with D possibly matching TRBD2 (6 bases). The CDR3 is 16 residues long. Germline V gene lookup returns CDR1 LGHNT and CDR2 FRNRAP. As DNA, the CDR3 is TGTGCTAGTGGTCCCCCCAGGCTAGCGATCTACGATGAGCAGTTCTTC. This gives the protein CASGPPRLAIYDEQFF.

This clonotype was picked up many times. The CDR3 region is CSTAGTSDPADTQYF. In DNA, the CDR3 is TGCAGTACTGCCGGGACTAGCGATCCCGCAGATACGCAGTATTTT. The gene calls are TRBV20-1 and TRBJ2-3; 10 bases align to TRBD2. CDR1 is DFQATT and CDR2 is SNEGSKA in the germline V gene (reference sequence). This CDR3 has 15 amino acids. Trimming removed 8 bases from V and 4 bases from J; junction bases left unmatched: 12.

This clonotype has at least ten counts. The chain employs TRBV7-9 and TRBJ1-2; 10 nucleotides agree with TRBD1. This CDR3 is built from 13 residues. Germline V gene lookup returns CDR1 SEHNR and CDR2 FQNEAQ (reference sequence). Trimming at V came to 2 bases and at J to 8 bases, leaving 2 bases not matched to a gene. CDR3 in amino acids: CASSLRTGGGYTF. CDR3 bases: TGTGCCAGCAGCTTAAGGACAGGGGGAGGCTACACCTTC.

This clonotype was seen repeatedly, ten times or more. The chain joins TRBV6-1 to TRBJ1-1; D is uncertain. Trimming took 7 bases from V and 0 from J, leaving 9 bases between them. Per the germline V gene, CDR1 is MNHNS and CDR2 is SASEGT. This CDR3 has 13 amino acids. CDR3 amino acids: CASNGPLNTEAFF. CDR3 DNA: TGTGCCAGCAATGGACCGTTGAACACTGAAGCTTTCTTT.

V is TRBV28 and J is TRBJ2-5, with D unclear. V was clipped by 2 bases and J by 2 bases, with 18 bases between them. This CDR3 region has 17 residues. CDR1 is MDHEN and CDR2 is SYDVKM in the germline V gene. Here the CDR3 reads CASSLPGRMTRQETQYF. CDR3 in DNA: TGTGCCAGCAGTTTACCGGGTAGGATGACACGTCAAGAGACCCAGTACTTC. The variable domain in full, with the rest retrieved from reference TRBV28 and TRBJ2-5, is DVKVTQSSRYLVKRTGEKVFLECVQDMDHENMFWYRQDPGLGLRLIYFSYDVKMKEKGDIPEGYSVSREKKERFSLILESASTNQTSMYLCASSLPGRMTRQETQYFGPGTRLLVL.

This clonotype was detected many times. The J gene is TRBJ2-7, the V gene TRBV28, with D perhaps being TRBD1 or TRBD2 (5 bases each). CDR1 is MDHEN, CDR2 SYDVKM, per germline. Trimming shortened V by 6 bases and J by 6 bases, and 18 bases separated the two germline ends. The CDR3 has 14 residues. In DNA, the CDR3 is TGTGCCAGCAGCCAGCAGAAGGGGAGTTCCGAGCAGTACTTC. This sequence encodes CASSQQKGSSEQYF. Complete variable domain (other parts from reference TRBV28 and TRBJ2-7): DVKVTQSSRYLVKRTGEKVFLECVQDMDHENMFWYRQDPGLGLRLIYFSYDVKMKEKGDIPEGYSVSREKKERFSLILESASTNQTSMYLCASSQQKGSSEQYFGPGTRLTVT.

This clonotype was seen repeatedly, ten times or more. This chain connects TRBV6-2 or TRBV6-3 to TRBJ2-3, with 7 bases matching TRBD2. V shed 7 bases, J shed 3 bases, and the junction held 10 bases outside the gene matches. This CDR3 has 15 residues. CDR1 and CDR2 (germline): MNHEY, SVGEGT. The CDR3 nucleotides read TGTGCCAGCACTAAAGGCGCGGGAGCGACAGATACGCAGTATTTT. Translation: CASTKGAGATDTQYF.

This clonotype was detected ten times or more. V usage is TRBV18 and J usage is TRBJ1-2; no definite D call. The CDR3 runs to 15 residues. CDR1 is KGHSH, CDR2 LQKENI, per germline. The V end was cut by 1 base, the J end by 2 bases, with 11 bases between. The CDR3 loop reads CASSPRWEWNYGYTF. The CDR3 bases are TGTGCCAGCTCACCACGGTGGGAATGGAACTATGGCTACACCTTC.

This clonotype has ten or more counts. The chain uses TRBV30 and TRBJ2-7, with 9 nucleotides matching TRBD1. Germline V gene sequence: CDR1 GTSNPN, CDR2 SVGIG (reference sequence). The V segment lost 3 bases and the J segment 3 bases; nucleotides outside the gene matches: 6. This CDR3 is 14 amino acids long. The CDR3 loop reads CAWRPGQGFYEQYF. The CDR3 DNA reads TGTGCCTGGAGACCGGGACAGGGATTCTACGAGCAGTACTTC.

The gene calls are TRBV27 and TRBJ1-3, with D perhaps matching TRBD1 (5 bases). Germline V gives CDR1 MNHEY, CDR2 SMNVEV (reference sequence). CDR3 length: 13 amino acids. The V end was cut by 2 bases, the J end by 5 bases, with 7 bases between. CDR3 in DNA: TGTGCCAGCAGTTTAGGGGGAAGAAACACCATATATTTT. Its translation is CASSLGGRNTIYF.

This clonotype was observed many times. This sequence joins TRBV6-1 and TRBJ2-3; TRBD1 aligns across 10 bases. The CDR3 has 16 residues. With 5 bases clipped from V and 5 bases from J, the junction kept 10 bases outside the gene matches. The germline gives CDR1 MNHNS, CDR2 SASEGT. CDR3 residues: CASSFRWDRGRDTQYF. CDR3 bases: TGTGCCAGCAGTTTCCGTTGGGACAGGGGAAGAGATACGCAGTATTTT.

This clonotype came up a few times. This chain joins TRBV4-2 and TRBJ2-5, with D uncertain. V was cut by 3 bases and J by 5 bases, with 13 bases left in between. The germline V gene has CDR1 LGHNA and CDR2 YNFKEQ. The CDR3 is made up of 14 amino acids. CDR3 DNA: TGTGCCAGCAGCCAGTCTTTGGGGATGGAGACCCAGTACTTC. As protein: CASSQSLGMETQYF.

This clonotype was counted ten times or more. The chain combines TRBV19 with TRBJ2-1, with D hard to call. The V gene lost 4 bases and the J gene lost 0 bases, with 10 bases spanning the gap. CDR1 is LNHDA and CDR2 is SQIVND in the germline V gene (reference sequence). The CDR3 spans 15 residues. DNA of the CDR3: TGTGCCAGTAGTAAAAGACGGATCTCCTACAATGAGCAGTTCTTC. Translation gives CASSKRRISYNEQFF.

This clonotype was seen at least ten times. The rearrangement joins TRBV7-8 to TRBJ2-7; 9 bases line up with TRBD1. V was clipped by 6 bases and J by 3 bases; unmatched bases: 6. The CDR3 consists of 14 residues. CDR1 and CDR2 (germline): SGHVS, FQNEAQ. The CDR3 reads CASSKGTGRYEQYF. The CDR3 DNA reads as TGTGCCAGCAGTAAAGGGACAGGGCGCTACGAGCAGTACTTC.

This clonotype appeared many times. The chain combines TRBV12-3 or TRBV12-4 with TRBJ2-7, with 9 bases aligning to TRBD2. The trim removed 1 base at V and 1 base at J, leaving 2 bases unmatched. This CDR3 region has 15 residues. CDR3 residues: CASSLDLAGSYEQYF. The DNA of the CDR3 is TGTGCCAGCAGTTTAGATCTAGCGGGGTCCTACGAGCAGTACTTC.

This clonotype was seen repeatedly, ten times or more. The V gene is TRBV24-1, the J gene TRBJ1-4; TRBD1 matches at 8 bases. V shed 3 bases, J shed 1 base, and the junction held 0 bases outside the gene matches. The CDR3 contains 15 residues. CDR1 is KGHDR, CDR2 SFDVKD, per germline. CDR3 DNA: TGTGCCACCAGTGATGACAGGGGAACTAATGAAAAACTGTTTTTT. Its protein product is CATSDDRGTNEKLFF.

This clonotype was observed many times. V usage is TRBV29-1 and J usage is TRBJ1-1; unclear D gene. CDR1 and CDR2 from the germline V gene are SQVTM and ANQGSEA. This CDR3 comprises 11 residues. V lost 6 bases to trimming and J lost 3 bases, with 8 bases between them. The CDR3 region is CSVGRDTEAFF. The CDR3 bases are TGCAGCGTCGGGAGGGACACTGAAGCTTTCTTT. Together with reference TRBV29-1 and TRBJ1-1, the CDR3 gives the full variable domain: SAVISQKPSRDICQRGTSLTIQCQVDSQVTMMFWYRQQPGQSLTLIATANQGSEATYESGFVIDKFPISRPNLTFSTLTVSNMSPEDSSIYLCSVGRDTEAFFGQGTRLTVV.